Only a few counts were recorded for the clone carrying this TCR beta chain. No antigen is known for it. The V gene's germline CDR1 is SGDLS and CDR2 YYNGEE. V lost 3 bases to trimming and J lost 4 bases; unmatched junction nucleotides: 12. This CDR3 contains 17 residues. The sample comes from a study of CD8 T cells in ankylosing spondylitis. Overall study results and limits: Previous work reported some of these motif variants in the synovial fluid and blood of reactive arthritis. A TCR beta motif made of fewer than ten highly homologous variants seemed typical of ankylosing spondylitis blood. Reportedly, significant enrichment of disease-linked clones occurred in matched ankylosing spondylitis synovial fluid.

The authors made TCR beta libraries by quantitative 5'-RACE with molecular barcodes. A single record per CDR3 protein comes from TCRdb applying MiXCR to the 5' RACE reads. Found here are 90,000 to 100,000 distinct CDR3 sequences, over 6.5% of them singletons; the top ten hold 8.5% to 10%. The rearrangement joins TRBV9 to TRBJ2-1; 8 nucleotides align to TRBD2. Material: blood, either unsorted or a sorted T cell fraction (not recorded which). The sequence derives from a male donor with ankylosing spondylitis or in good health (not recorded which). CDR3 in amino acids: CASSEWGGTSGYNEQFF. The DNA of the CDR3 is TGTGCCAGCAGCGAATGGGGGGGAACTAGCGGATACAATGAGCAGTTCTTC. Variable domain in full (rest from reference TRBV9 and TRBJ2-1): DSGVTQTPKHLITATGQRVTLRCSPRSGDLSVYWYQQSLDQGLQFLIQYYNGEERAKGNILERFSAQQFPDLHSELNLSSLELGDSALYFCASSEWGGTSGYNEQFFGPGTRLTVL.